The TCR beta chain under discussion was sequenced for a study of blood T cell repertoires in COVID-19 (dated by TCRdb to the early 2020s). Study-wide context: Samples covering the acute and convalescent phases of COVID-19 were provided by collaborators in the United States, Italy and Spain. Where available, HLA class I and class II types were obtained from metadata supplied by the sample provider rather than from assay-based typing. Sample metadata almost always included a de-identified subject ID, COVID-19 status, age in years and sex. The repertoires were released in a freely available public database intended as a resource for research on the immune response to SARS-CoV-2. The samples were drawn from two sources: the first 160 participants of the ongoing ImmuneRACE study, and 1,000 to 1,500 subjects contributed by 6 global collaborators. The material from the prospective study consisted of cDNA or gDNA derived from T cells, B-cell-depleted T cells, or PBMCs. Deeply sampled blood TCRbeta repertoires from subjects exposed to, actively infected with, or recovered from COVID-19 were included in the dataset.

The immunoSEQ Assay, a bias-controlled multiplex PCR, was used to amplify TCRbeta CDR3 regions from genomic DNA. Per the authors' processing: Within the assay, amplification of reference gene primers was used to estimate how many nucleated cells each sample contained. Sequence reads were collapsed and filtered to measure the absolute abundance of every unique TCRbeta CDR3 rearrangement. For each sample, productive Simpson clonality was calculated as the square root of Simpson's diversity index across productive rearrangements. TCRdb retrieved this table from immuneACCESS and kept in-frame rearrangements only. Not all clones are present; in checked studies, unresolved V genes account for under half, and no reason is known for the remainder. D and trimming were read from the DNA, whereas the V and J calls and clone size are those reported in that table. In all, the sample holds 70,000 to 85,000 clones, and around 83% of those were seen once. Around 36% of the sample goes to the ten largest clones.

Each collaborating institution followed its own protocols to collect whole blood in K2EDTA tubes. For TCRbeta analysis, collaborators shipped samples as frozen whole blood, isolated PBMCs, or DNA extracted from either of those sample types. Study-wide findings and limitations: Clinical and demographic metadata were provided uncurated, with the amount varying by source and participant.

Comments on this clone: Its binding antigen is unknown. Within one base of it there is no much larger clone, and no base qualities were kept.

CDR1 and CDR2 (SGHAT, FQNNGV) derive from the germline V gene. V and J are trimmed by 5 bases and 2 bases, and the gene matches miss 10 bases of the junction. From the cysteine through the phenylalanine, the CDR3 covers 16 amino acids. The read is trimmed to its CDR3 DNA, 48 bases read in frame from base 1. The chain couples TRBV11-2 to TRBJ2-3; TRBD1 fits 7 bases in the junction. This receptor was identified in a man older than 75 with active or convalescent COVID-19. The sample was peripheral blood. CDR3 loop: CASSPTPGQYTDTQYF. The DNA sequence is as follows: TGTGCCAGCAGCCCGACCCCGGGACAGTACACAGATACGCAGTATTTT.